The T cell receptor beta chain described here comes from a study of T cell clonotyping in hematopoietic cell transplantation (dated by TCRdb to the early 2020s). About the full investigation: The study collected 110 to 150 blood samples from 30 to 35 consecutive transplant recipients and their related donors. Patients were recruited between 2015 and January 2017 and followed until late 2020 or death.

As for this clone: What this receptor recognizes is not known. No much larger clone exists at a distance of one base, and base qualities are not known.

Blood samples for TCR beta sequencing were given by related transplant donors. Using Nuclei Lysis Solution, genomic DNA was extracted from unfractionated peripheral blood mononuclear cells that were either fresh or cryopreserved. The V end loses 4 bases and the J end loses 3 bases, and a stretch of 14 bases separates them. Inclusive of the bounding cysteine and phenylalanine, the CDR3 is 14 residues long. Just the 42-base CDR3 DNA is kept, in frame starting at base 1. For CDR1 and CDR2, the germline V gene (reference sequence) lists GTSNPN and SVGIG. Findings and caveats that apply to the study as a whole: Only a small fraction of recipient repertoires overlapped donor repertoires, with over 95% appearing de novo at the given depth. The sample size was limited, and CD4 and CD8 repertoire contributions could not be separated because cells were not sorted. Broader TCR repertoire diversity after transplant was predicted by Inverse Simpson Index values from donors and from recipients before transplant. After transplant, TCR diversity in recipients dropped, and pathologically expanded clonotypes increased progressively from day 30 to day 180.

The immunoSEQ assay, a bias-controlled multiplex PCR using V- and J-specific primers, was used to amplify TCR beta CDR3 regions from genomic DNA. A second PCR step added a proprietary barcode and Illumina adapter sequences to the CDR3 amplicons. An Illumina MiSeq instrument was used to sequence the CDR3 libraries. As for the authors' bioinformatics: immunoSEQ Analyzer 3.0 was used for export and quality control, with R Bioconductor and Immunarch used for downstream analyses. Only productive rearrangements in the normalized downsampled data set were used to calculate repertoire metrics. Clonotypes larger than 5 templates in the normalized cohort were defined as pathologically expanded. The Inverse Simpson Index served as the measure of repertoire diversity. To capture all clonotypes, CMV-specificity analyses were performed on the non-normalized data set. The source is immuneACCESS, and TCRdb retained only in-frame sequences with V and J called. Part of the clones is not carried over; for the studies checked, unresolved V genes explain less than half of this, and the remainder is unexplained. The V and J calls and clone size come from that table; D and trimming were worked out from the DNA. Present in this sample are about 15,000 clones, under 90% of which were seen just once. The ten largest clones represent 2.7% of the sample.

What was sequenced was peripheral blood mononuclear cells. This TCR was recovered from a man over 45 in good health. Some clones in this sample may be carry-over from other donors' samples. The V and J segments used are TRBV30 and TRBJ2-3; the D segment could be TRBD2, given 7 matching bases. The CDR3: CAWIPRGGTDTQYF. The sequenced DNA: TGTGCCTGGATACCAAGGGGGGGGACAGATACGCAGTATTTT.